The subject of this entry is one T cell receptor beta chain. Per germline, CDR1 SGHRS and CDR2 YFSETQ. The CDR3 loop spans 16 amino acids. Trimming removed 4 bases from V and 1 base from J; junction bases left unmatched: 10. This sample is part of a study of control samples from healthy donors and cancer patients. Assay: immunoSEQ multiplex PCR; the TCRdb copy retains only in-frame clones and omits some. The sample holds around 51,000 clones, 80% seen once. The sequence was collected from a man aged 65 to 85 in good health. Material: blood. The chain employs TRBV5-1 and TRBJ1-2; the match to TRBD1 covers 7 bases. CDR3: CASSTLPGQLNYGYTF. CDR3 sequence (DNA): TGCGCCAGCAGCACCTTACCGGGACAGCTTAACTATGGCTACACCTTC.